The 29 T cell receptor beta chains reported below all come from one sample, sequenced in a study of T cell responses to AZD1222 COVID-19 vaccine. Libraries were prepared by immunoSEQ multiplex PCR; TCRdb keeps only in-frame clonotypes and omits some of them. The sample lists some 90,000 clones, roughly 90% occurring once. Sequencing was performed on peripheral blood, taken on day 0 of AZD1222 vaccination. Source of these receptors: an adult in good health.

This chain connects TRBV19 to TRBJ1-5; possibly TRBD1 for D (5 bases). V lost 4 bases and J 0 bases, leaving 16 bases between the germline ends. The CDR3 sequence is 17 residues long. The V gene's germline CDR1 is LNHDA and CDR2 SQIVND (reference sequence). The CDR3 reads CASSRPAGGSSNQPQHF. The CDR3 DNA follows: TGTGCCAGTAGTAGACCCGCGGGGGGATCTAGCAATCAGCCCCAGCATTTT.

This rearrangement joins TRBV30 to TRBJ2-5; TRBD2 might be the D (5 bases). There are 14 residues in the CDR3. The germline gives CDR1 GTSNPN, CDR2 SVGIG (reference sequence). V gave up 4 bases and J gave up 2 bases, with 14 bases separating them. The CDR3 is CAWNRDNLQETQYF. Here the CDR3 DNA reads TGTGCCTGGAACCGGGATAATCTGCAAGAGACCCAGTACTTC.

The chain joins TRBV28 to TRBJ1-4, with D unresolved. The CDR3 extends over 13 amino acids. CDR1 MDHEN and CDR2 SYDVKM come from the germline V gene. Trimming took off 6 bases at V and 6 bases at J, with 11 bases between the two ends. Here the CDR3 reads CASSPSPHEKLFF. CDR3 bases: TGTGCCAGCAGCCCATCACCCCATGAAAAACTGTTTTTT.

The rearrangement links TRBV6-2 or TRBV6-3 to TRBJ1-6; no definite D call. Germline values: CDR1 MNHEY, CDR2 SVGEGT. CDR3 length: 15 amino acids. Trimming shortened V by 6 bases and J by 0 bases, and 9 bases separated the two germline ends. CDR3 region: CASSPRSSYNSPLHF. The CDR3 DNA follows: TGTGCCAGCAGCCCGAGGAGCTCCTATAATTCACCCCTCCACTTT.

The chain couples TRBV2 to TRBJ2-7; 9 nucleotides line up with TRBD2. Germline-derived CDR1 and CDR2 are SNHLY and FYNNEI. The trim removed 7 bases at V and 2 bases at J, leaving 6 bases unmatched. The CDR3 spans 14 residues. This CDR3 is CASTNSGGTYEQYF. As DNA, the CDR3 is TGTGCCAGCACGAATAGCGGGGGAACCTACGAGCAGTACTTC.

The chain's CDR3 is CATSGRGRRTGLGEQYF. CDR3 coding DNA: TGTGCCACCTCGGGGCGGGGCCGTCGGACAGGGCTAGGGGAGCAGTACTTC. The gene calls are TRBV28 and TRBJ2-7; TRBD1 aligns across 8 bases. The CDR3 extends over 17 amino acids. Germline lookup yields CDR1 MDHEN and CDR2 SYDVKM. The ends lost 10 bases at V and 7 bases at J; junction bases unmatched: 24.

CDR3 nucleotides: TGTGCCAGCAGCCAAGATATCGGGCAGGGGAACACCGGGGAGCTGTTTTTT. Encoded protein: CASSQDIGQGNTGELFF. The chain couples TRBV4-2 to TRBJ2-2; a possible D gene is TRBD1 (5 bases). V was trimmed by 0 bases and J by 1 base, leaving 12 bases between them. The CDR3 consists of 17 residues. The germline CDR1 and CDR2 sequences are LGHNA and YNFKEQ.

The V call is TRBV29-1, the J call TRBJ1-2, with a possible D match to TRBD1 (6 bases). This CDR3 is built from 15 residues. V shed 2 bases and J shed 1 base, with 14 bases lying between them. Germline V lookup: CDR1 SQVTM, CDR2 ANQGSEA. CDR3 loop: CSVENPGADNYGYTF. The DNA of the CDR3 is TGCAGCGTTGAAAATCCGGGGGCGGATAACTATGGCTACACCTTC.

The rearrangement links TRBV6-1 to TRBJ1-4, with D unresolved. CDR1 is MNHNS and CDR2 is SASEGT in the germline V gene. Trimming took off 3 bases at V and 3 bases at J, with 2 bases between the two ends. This CDR3 is built from 12 residues. The CDR3 region has the DNA TGTGCCAGCAGTGATCCTAATGAAAAACTGTTTTTT. It specifies CASSDPNEKLFF.

The chain couples TRBV10-1 to TRBJ2-3; D is unresolved. CDR1 and CDR2 from the germline V gene are WNHNN and SYGVQD (reference sequence). Trimming removed 2 bases at V and 3 bases at J, with 3 bases between. The CDR3 is 12 amino acids. The CDR3 nucleotides are TGCGCCAGCAGTGAGACAACAGATACGCAGTATTTT. Encoded protein: CASSETTDTQYF.

CDR3 region: CASSYSGEPAGYTF. The CDR3 DNA is TGTGCCAGCAGTTACTCCGGGGAACCGGCTGGCTACACCTTC. This chain joins TRBV6-2 or TRBV6-3 and TRBJ1-2; D is ambiguous. CDR1 and CDR2 from the germline V gene are MNHEY and SVGEGT. This CDR3 is 14 amino acids long. Trimming took 0 bases from V and 7 from J, leaving 12 bases between them.

J is TRBJ2-7 and V is TRBV5-6, with 7 bases lining up with TRBD1. The V segment lost 3 bases and the J segment 0 bases; nucleotides outside the gene matches: 3. This CDR3 spans 14 amino acids. The germline gives CDR1 SGHDT, CDR2 YYEEEE. The CDR3 sequence: CASSYRGPSYEQYF. CDR3 coding DNA: TGTGCCAGCAGCTACAGGGGTCCCTCCTACGAGCAGTACTTC. Looking up the rest from reference TRBV5-6 and TRBJ2-7 gives the full variable domain: DAGVTQSPTHLIKTRGQQVTLRCSPKSGHDTVSWYQQALGQGPQFIFQYYEEEERQRGNFPDRFSGHQFPNYSSELNVNALLLGDSALYLCASSYRGPSYEQYFGPGTRLTVT.

J is TRBJ2-3 and V is TRBV2, with 9 bases identical to TRBD1. Trimming took 5 bases from V and 4 from J; bases not matched to a gene: 7. The CDR3 is made up of 15 amino acids. The germline CDR1 and CDR2 sequences are SNHLY and FYNNEI. CDR3 protein: CASSSRDRVADTQYF. CDR3 nucleotide sequence: TGTGCCAGCAGTTCCCGGGACAGGGTGGCAGATACGCAGTATTTT.

In this sample, this clone turned up once. V and J are TRBV5-5 and TRBJ2-7; D is perhaps TRBD1 (6 bases). The CDR3 has 15 residues. The germline V and J ends were trimmed by 4 bases and 0 bases, with 14 bases remaining between them. Per germline, CDR1 SGHKS and CDR2 YYEKEE (reference sequence). The CDR3 sequence is CASSLLSDSSYEQYF. For the CDR3, the DNA is TGTGCCAGCAGCCTCCTCTCGGACAGCTCCTACGAGCAGTACTTC. The full variable domain, rest sourced from reference TRBV5-5 and TRBJ2-7, is DAGVTQSPTHLIKTRGQQVTLRCSPISGHKSVSWYQQVLGQGPQFIFQYYEKEERGRGNFPDRFSARQFPNYSSELNVNALLLGDSALYLCASSLLSDSSYEQYFGPGTRLTVT.

This chain links TRBV7-3 with TRBJ2-2, with 11 bases fitting TRBD2. Unmatched junction bases numbered 8, after V lost 5 bases and J lost 0 bases. The CDR3 runs to 18 residues. Germline CDR1 is SGHTA and CDR2 is FQGTGA. The chain's CDR3 is CASSQGLAGYANTGELFF. CDR3 in DNA: TGTGCCAGCAGCCAAGGACTAGCGGGTTACGCGAACACCGGGGAGCTGTTTTTT.

The chain joins TRBV6-4 to TRBJ2-1; D is possibly TRBD2 (7 bases). The CDR3 has 15 residues. The germline gives CDR1 MRHNA, CDR2 SNTAGT. V lost 3 bases and J lost 4, with 13 bases in between. Here the CDR3 DNA reads TGTGCCAGCAGTGAGGGGGGGGACACATACAATGAGCAGTTCTTC. Encoded protein: CASSEGGDTYNEQFF.

The V gene is TRBV19, the J gene TRBJ2-4, with TRBD1 identical over 11 bases. V dropped 6 bases and J dropped 0; count of bases not matched to a gene: 10. This CDR3 region has 18 residues. Per germline, CDR1 LNHDA and CDR2 SQIVND (reference sequence). The CDR3 coding sequence is TGTGCCAGTAGGGGGACAGGGGGTACTACACTAGCCAAAAACATTCAGTACTTC. It specifies CASRGTGGTTLAKNIQYF.

CDR3 residues: CSVEEIRTGTSSGNTIYF. The CDR3 DNA reads as TGCAGCGTTGAAGAGATTAGGACAGGGACCTCCTCTGGAAACACCATATATTTT. The chain links TRBV29-1 to TRBJ1-3, with 8 bases identical to TRBD1. V shed 0 bases, J shed 0 bases, and the junction held 10 bases outside the gene matches. CDR3 length: 18 amino acids. Per germline, CDR1 SQVTM and CDR2 ANQGSEA.

V usage is TRBV2 and J usage is TRBJ1-5; D call uncertain. There are 14 residues in the CDR3. CDR1 is SNHLY and CDR2 is FYNNEI in the germline V gene. V lost 0 bases to trimming and J lost 4 bases, with 7 bases between them. The chain's CDR3 is CASSEARVNQPQHF. The DNA of the CDR3 is TGTGCCAGCAGTGAAGCGAGGGTGAATCAGCCCCAGCATTTT.

The genes are TRBV29-1 and TRBJ1-1, with 8 bases lining up with TRBD1. Looked up from germline, CDR1 is SQVTM and CDR2 is ANQGSEA. The length of the CDR3 is 12 residues. The junction had 3 bases not matched to a gene; V was cut back by 7 bases and J by 2 bases. This CDR3 reads CSGGQGNTEAFF. The CDR3 DNA reads TGCAGCGGCGGACAGGGCAACACTGAAGCTTTCTTT.

This chain uses TRBV4-2 with TRBJ2-5; possibly TRBD1 for D (6 bases). The CDR3 has 15 residues. CDR1 and CDR2 from the germline V gene are LGHNA and YNFKEQ. V lost 2 bases and J lost 1, with 11 bases in between. The CDR3 coding sequence is TGTGCCAGCAGCCAACTTACAGGGTCCCAAGAGACCCAGTACTTC. This gives the protein CASSQLTGSQETQYF.

V and J are TRBV24-1 and TRBJ1-5; D may be TRBD1 (6 bases). Germline V CDR1 and CDR2: KGHDR, SFDVKD. There are 16 residues in the CDR3. Deletions cut 7 bases from V and 0 bases from J, with 15 bases between. The DNA of the CDR3 is TGTGCCACCAGGGAGGGGGAGGGGGTTAGCAATCAGCCCCAGCATTTT. Translation gives CATREGEGVSNQPQHF.

The chain uses TRBV4-2 and TRBJ2-7; maybe TRBD2 (5 bases). V lost 1 base and J 7 bases, leaving 5 bases between the germline ends. The CDR3 runs 11 residues. CDR1 and CDR2 from the germline V gene are LGHNA and YNFKEQ. CDR3 coding DNA: TGTGCCAGCAGCCAAGGGAGGGAGCAGTACTTC. Its translation is CASSQGREQYF.

The chain is built from TRBV6-5 and TRBJ1-2; TRBD1 aligns across 8 bases. V gave up 6 bases and J gave up 4 bases; unmatched junction bases: 4. The CDR3 covers 13 residues. CDR1 MNHEY and CDR2 SVGAGI come from the germline V gene. For the CDR3, the DNA is TGTGCCAGCAGCCGCACAGGGGGCTATGGCTACACCTTC. It specifies CASSRTGGYGYTF.

CDR3 sequence reads: CAWSVKGDKTETQYF. The CDR3 coding sequence is TGTGCCTGGAGTGTAAAAGGGGACAAGACGGAGACCCAGTACTTC. V usage is TRBV30 and J usage is TRBJ2-5; TRBD1 is a possible D gene (6 bases). Trimming removed 0 bases from V and 5 bases from J, with 16 bases in between. The CDR3 spans 15 residues. CDR1 and CDR2 (germline): GTSNPN, SVGIG (reference sequence).

The chain employs TRBV9 and TRBJ2-2; D is unresolved. Germline-derived CDR1 and CDR2 are SGDLS and YYNGEE. Trimming shortened V by 5 bases and J by 0 bases, and 8 bases separated the two germline ends. The CDR3 spans 14 residues. The DNA of the CDR3 is TGTGCCAGCAGGGCTAGTGCGAACACCGGGGAGCTGTTTTTT. Amino acid sequence: CASRASANTGELFF.

This rearrangement joins TRBV3-1 (or the pseudogene TRBV3-2) to TRBJ1-2; tentatively, D is TRBD1 (5 bases). The CDR3 runs to 15 residues. Per germline, CDR1 LGHDT and CDR2 YNNKEL (reference sequence). Trimming took off 4 bases at V and 5 bases at J, with 17 bases between the two ends. The CDR3 DNA reads as TGTGCCAGCAGCCCCGGAGGGGCGAGTCTATATGGCTACACCTTC. Its protein is CASSPGGASLYGYTF.

Note on this clone: Other DNA sequences of this sample code for an identical CDR3. V is TRBV7-9 and J is TRBJ1-1; D is undetermined. Trimming shortened V by 6 bases and J by 8 bases, and 16 bases separated the two germline ends. Germline V gene sequence: CDR1 SEHNR, CDR2 FQNEAQ (reference sequence). The CDR3 sequence is 13 residues long. CDR3 amino acids: CASSNFQSREAFF. CDR3 sequence (DNA): TGTGCCAGCAGTAATTTCCAGTCACGAGAAGCTTTCTTT.

This sequence joins TRBV5-1 and TRBJ1-5; 7 nucleotides agree with TRBD1. Per the germline V gene, CDR1 is SGHRS and CDR2 is YFSETQ. V was pared by 5 bases and J by 3 bases, with 8 bases of the junction left unmatched. There are 15 residues in the CDR3. The chain's CDR3 is CASSYTGADNQPQHF. As DNA, the CDR3 is TGCGCCAGCAGTTACACAGGGGCCGACAATCAGCCCCAGCATTTT.